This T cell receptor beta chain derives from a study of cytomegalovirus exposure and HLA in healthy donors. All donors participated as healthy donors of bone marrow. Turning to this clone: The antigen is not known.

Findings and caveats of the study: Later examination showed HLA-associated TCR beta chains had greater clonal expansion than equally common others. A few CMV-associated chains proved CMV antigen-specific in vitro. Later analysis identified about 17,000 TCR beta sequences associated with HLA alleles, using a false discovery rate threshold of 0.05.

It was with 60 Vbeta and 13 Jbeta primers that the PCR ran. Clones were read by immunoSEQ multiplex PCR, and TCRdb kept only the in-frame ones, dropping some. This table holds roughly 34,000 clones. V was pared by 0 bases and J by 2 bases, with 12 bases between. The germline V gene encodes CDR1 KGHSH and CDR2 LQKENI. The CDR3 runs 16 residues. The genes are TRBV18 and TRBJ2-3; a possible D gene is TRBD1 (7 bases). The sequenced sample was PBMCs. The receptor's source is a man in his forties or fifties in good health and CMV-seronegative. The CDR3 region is CASSPPAGGLTDTQYF. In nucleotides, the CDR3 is TGTGCCAGCTCACCACCGGCAGGGGGACTCACAGATACGCAGTATTTT.